This passage covers 18 T cell receptor beta chains from one sample sequenced in a study of human T cells and chemical hapten exposure. As to time point: pre-sensitization, week 0. Documented treatment: therapeutic diphenylcyclopropenone sensitization with weekly scalp DPC. Via MiXCR, TCRdb re-called the RACE reads, giving one row per CDR3 protein. The sample shows 300,000 to 400,000 distinct CDR3 sequences, around 5.5% of them seen only once. The sequencing used whole blood, collected in connection with sensitization to the hapten diphenylcyclopropenone (DPC). These receptors originate from a woman between 45 and 65 years old with alopecia areata. Some clones in this sample may be carry-over from other donors' samples.

The chain carries TRBV21-1 and TRBJ1-2; TRBD1, as called in the table, went unchecked against the DNA. TRBV21-1 is tagged as a pseudogene. This CDR3 is 16 amino acids long. Here the CDR3 reads CASSAGHRVRRNGYTF. CDR3 nucleotides: TGTGCCAGCAGCGCCGGCCACAGGGTGAGAAGGAATGGCTACACCTTC.

As for this clonotype: A clone one base away is much larger, so this may be a read error. This chain links TRBV12-5 with TRBJ2-5, with D maybe TRBD1 (6 bases). The CDR3 sequence is 14 residues long. Germline assignment: CDR1 LGHNT and CDR2 FRNRAP. V lost 2 bases and J 3 bases, leaving 10 bases between the germline ends. This CDR3 is CASGLYRVKETQYF. The CDR3 region has the DNA TGTGCTAGTGGTTTGTACAGGGTTAAAGAGACCCAGTACTTC.

This clonotype occurred many times. The chain is built from TRBV12-3 or TRBV12-4 and TRBJ2-6; D gene ambiguous. The CDR3 covers 15 residues. V lost 11 bases, J lost 0 bases, and 14 bases lay in between. The CDR3 region has the DNA TGTGCCGTACACAAGCGAATCTCTGGGGCCAACGTCCTGACTTTC. This encodes CAVHKRISGANVLTF.

This clonotype was counted many times. The chain couples TRBV7-2 to TRBJ2-1; 10 nucleotides align to TRBD2. The CDR3 runs 17 residues. Trimming cost V 5 bases and J 0 bases; bases outside gene matches: 7. CDR1 and CDR2 from the germline V gene are SGHTA and FQGNSA. The CDR3 here is CASSGSGRHSSYNEQFF. CDR3 DNA: TGTGCCAGCAGCGGTAGCGGGAGGCACAGCTCCTACAATGAGCAGTTCTTC.

Ten or more counts support this clonotype. V gene TRBV12-3 or TRBV12-4 combines with J gene TRBJ1-6; perhaps TRBD1 as D (5 bases). CDR3 size: 14 residues. Trimming stripped 4 bases from V and 6 bases from J, with 10 bases between. This chain's CDR3 is CASSSGRFNSPLHF. In DNA form, the CDR3 reads TGTGCCAGCAGTTCGGGACGGTTTAATTCACCCCTCCACTTT.

A note on this clonotype: It is likely a read error, because the conserved phenylalanine at the end of the CDR3 is missing. The CDR3 loop reads CASSGRETYNTEAFS. CDR3 DNA: TGTGCCAGCAGTGGCAGGGAAACGTACAACACTGAAGCTTTCTCT. The chain carries TRBV6-1 and TRBJ1-1; tentative D call: TRBD1 (5 bases). V gave up 4 bases and J gave up 2 bases, with 14 bases separating them. The CDR3 length is 15 residues. CDR1 is MNHNS, CDR2 SASEGT, per germline.

This clonotype occurred a few times. The rearrangement links TRBV7-2 to TRBJ1-5; perhaps TRBD1 as D (5 bases). The CDR3 spans 14 residues. V lost 2 bases and J 4 bases, leaving 9 bases between the germline ends. CDR1 and CDR2 (germline): SGHTA, FQGNSA. The CDR3 coding sequence is TGTGCCAGCAGCTTAAGCAGGGCAAATCAGCCCCAGCATTTT. Protein sequence: CASSLSRANQPQHF.

This clonotype was seen many times. The chain recombines TRBV9 with TRBJ1-1; 7 bases map to TRBD1. The V gene end was trimmed by 3 bases and the J gene end by 6 bases; junction bases not matched to a gene: 11. Germline CDR1 is SGDLS and CDR2 is YYNGEE. This CDR3 has 15 residues. Here the CDR3 reads CASSASAGGSAEAFF. In DNA form, the CDR3 reads TGTGCCAGCAGCGCATCGGCAGGGGGTAGCGCTGAAGCTTTCTTT.

This clonotype was seen only a few times. The rearrangement links TRBV24-1 to TRBJ1-2; 7 bases align to TRBD1. The CDR3 is made up of 13 amino acids. J lost 4 bases, V lost 4 bases, and 2 bases had no gene match. Germline-derived CDR1 and CDR2 are KGHDR and SFDVKD. DNA of the CDR3: TGTGCCACCAGTGACCACAGGGGCTATGGCTACACCTTC. Its translation is CATSDHRGYGYTF.

The genes are TRBV12-3 or TRBV12-4 and TRBJ1-1; D is undetermined. This CDR3 comprises 12 residues. The V end lost 2 bases, the J end lost 10 bases, and 11 bases lay between the germline ends. CDR3 DNA: TGTGCCAGCAGTTTAAGCGGAATACGAGCTTTCTTT. Translated: CASSLSGIRAFF.

Notes on this clonotype: Its ends do not fully match the called genes, so a read error is possible. The rearrangement joins TRBV9 to TRBJ2-3; 8 bases map to TRBD2. CDR3 length: 18 amino acids. CDR1 is SGDLS and CDR2 is YYNGEE in the germline V gene. The CDR3 bases are TGTGTCAGCAGCCTTCGAGGGGGGTCTAGCGGGAGCACAGATACGCAGTATTTT. Translating it yields CVSSLRGGSSGSTDTQYF.

In this sample, this clonotype turned up many times. The chain joins TRBV10-3 to TRBJ2-1, with D unclear. Germline CDR1 ENHRY, CDR2 SYGVKD. Trimming stripped 0 bases from V and 6 bases from J, with 6 bases between. The CDR3 consists of 13 residues. The CDR3 protein is CAISESIGNEQFF. Here the CDR3 DNA reads TGTGCCATCAGTGAGTCGATAGGCAATGAGCAGTTCTTC.

This clonotype was seen ten or more times. V and J are TRBV5-6 and TRBJ2-2; D remains unclear. Germline V gene lookup returns CDR1 SGHDT and CDR2 YYEEEE. V gave up 0 bases and J gave up 9 bases, with 9 bases separating them. The CDR3 extends over 13 amino acids. Here the CDR3 reads CASSLEVHRELFF. The CDR3 region has the DNA TGTGCCAGCAGCTTGGAGGTCCACCGGGAGCTGTTTTTT.

This clonotype appeared many times. The V call is TRBV7-9, the J call TRBJ1-2; tentative D call: TRBD1 (5 bases). The CDR3 runs to 12 residues. Germline V CDR1 and CDR2: SEHNR, FQNEAQ (reference sequence). The V gene lost 3 bases and the J gene lost 8 bases, with 10 bases spanning the gap. The CDR3 reads CASSFSDTGYTF. In DNA form, the CDR3 reads TGTGCCAGCAGCTTTTCGGACACAGGCTACACCTTC. Looking up the rest from reference TRBV7-9 and TRBJ1-2 gives the full variable domain: DTGVSQNPRHKITKRGQNVTFRCDPISEHNRLYWYRQTLGQGPEFLTYFQNEAQLEKSRLLSDRFSAERPKGSFSTLEIQRTEQGDSAMYLCASSFSDTGYTFGSGTRLTVV.

The chain links TRBV6-1 to TRBJ2-7, with D unclear. CDR1 and CDR2 from the germline V gene are MNHNS and SASEGT. The CDR3 consists of 11 residues. V lost 11 bases and J 2 bases, leaving 10 bases between the germline ends. CDR3 residues: CAGKTTYEQYF. DNA for the CDR3: TGTGCCGGAAAGACAACCTACGAGCAGTACTTC.

This clonotype was recorded at least ten times. CDR3 coding DNA: TGTGCCAGCAGTACCACGGGTCTCTACAATGAGCAGTTCTTC. It codes for CASSTTGLYNEQFF. The chain couples TRBV28 to TRBJ2-1; D call uncertain. The CDR3 contains 14 residues. Trimming took off 5 bases at V and 3 bases at J, with 11 bases between the two ends. Germline CDR1 MDHEN, CDR2 SYDVKM.

The chain employs TRBV14 and TRBJ2-5; tentatively, D is TRBD1 (5 bases). The CDR3 is 15 amino acids. CDR1 is SGHDN, CDR2 FVKESK, per germline. V lost 0 bases, J lost 5 bases, and 13 bases lay in between. CDR3 sequence reads: CASSQDPQGLETQYF. The CDR3 nucleotides are TGTGCCAGCAGCCAAGATCCCCAGGGTTTGGAGACCCAGTACTTC.

In this sample, this clonotype turned up a few times. The chain links TRBV28 to TRBJ2-7; D might be TRBD2 (5 bases). Germline CDR1 MDHEN, CDR2 SYDVKM. V lost 6 bases and J lost 0, with 12 bases in between. The CDR3 runs to 14 residues. The CDR3 DNA reads as TGTGCCAGCAGCTTGGAGGCGAGCTCCTACGAGCAGTACTTC. It yields the protein CASSLEASSYEQYF.